These T cell receptor beta chains were read from a single sample in a study of breast tumors, draining lymph nodes, adjacent tissues. TCRdb reanalysed the multiplex PCR reads using MiXCR and keeps one entry per CDR3 protein. Here the sample spans about 89,000 distinct CDR3 sequences, roughly 29% being singletons. The source material was axillary lymph node tissue. Every receptor here comes from a female donor with breast cancer. Some clones in this sample may be carry-over from other donors' samples. Each CDR3 is given with its conserved first and last residue. The D gene is left open where the match is weak. The size of a clone is reported for some rows only, either as once, few or many, or as a class for expanded clones.

v_gene	abundance	j_gene	len	d_gene	CDR3aa	CDR3nt
TRBV5-8	many	TRBJ2-3	14	NA	CASSLEGSTDTQYF	TGTGCCAGCAGCTTGGAAGGTAGCACAGATACGCAGTATTTT
TRBV20-1	many	TRBJ1-1	15	NA	CSAPTFRRDTAEAFF	TGCAGTGCGCCTACTTTTCGCCGGGACACAGCTGAAGCTTTCTTT
TRBV6-2/TRBV6-3	many	TRBJ1-5	17	TRBD1	CASSKRTGSSSNQPQHF	TGTGCCAGCAGTAAGAGGACAGGATCTTCCAGCAATCAGCCCCAGCATTTT
TRBV18	few	TRBJ1-1	13	NA	CASSPNRNTEAFF	TGTGCCAGCTCACCAAACAGGAACACTGAAGCTTTCTTT
TRBV2	NA	TRBJ2-7	13	TRBD2	CASRIAGEFKQYF	TGTGCCAGCAGGATAGCGGGAGAGTTTAAGCAGTACTTC
TRBV7-9	once	TRBJ1-2	13	NA	CASSLGRVYSHTF	TGTGCCAGCAGCTTGGGCAGGGTTTATAGCCACACCTTC
TRBV19	many	TRBJ1-6	13	NA	CASSIVHNSPLHF	TGTGCCAGTAGTATCGTCCATAATTCACCCCTCCACTTT
TRBV15	NA	TRBJ1-6	16	TRBD1	CATSSPSTGSDSPLHF	TGTGCCACCAGCAGCCCGTCGACAGGGTCCGATTCACCCCTCCACTTT
TRBV9	NA	TRBJ2-3	15	TRBD1	CASSPSQGDADTQYF	TGTGCCAGCTCACCCTCCCAGGGGGACGCAGATACGCAGTATTTT
TRBV5-1	NA	TRBJ1-5	14	NA	CASSLLASSRYEHF	TGCGCCAGCAGCTTGCTAGCTAGCAGTCGGTACGAGCATTTT
TRBV12-3/TRBV12-4	many	TRBJ2-7	14	NA	CASSLRGTAGEQYF	TGTGCCAGCAGCCTCCGTGGGACTGCGGGCGAGCAGTACTTC
TRBV2	NA	TRBJ1-2	15	NA	CASSRTGGKDYGYTF	TGTGCCAGCAGCCGTACCGGGGGTAAAGACTATGGCTACACCTTC
TRBV20-1	NA	TRBJ2-1	15	TRBD2	CSAREGSGSLNEQFF	TGCAGTGCTAGAGAAGGTAGCGGGAGCCTCAATGAGCAGTTCTTC
TRBV6-1	many	TRBJ2-7	13	NA	CASSVDRPYEQYF	TGTGCCAGCAGTGTAGACCGCCCCTACGAGCAGTACTTC
TRBV7-9	many	TRBJ2-1	16	NA	CASSFGGTLSYNEQFF	TGTGCCAGCAGCTTTGGCGGGACGCTCTCCTACAATGAGCAGTTCTTC
TRBV30	few	TRBJ2-3	15	TRBD2	CAWTSGRSYTDTQYF	TGTGCCTGGACTAGCGGGAGGAGTTACACAGATACGCAGTATTTT
TRBV12-3/TRBV12-4	many	TRBJ2-1	14	NA	CASSLRRQDNEQFF	TGTGCCAGCAGTTTGAGACGGCAGGACAATGAGCAGTTCTTC
TRBV20-1	many	TRBJ2-1	17	NA	CSADPVVAHGYYNEQFF	TGCAGTGCTGACCCTGTTGTGGCACACGGGTACTACAATGAGCAGTTCTTC
TRBV19	many	TRBJ1-5	13	TRBD1	CASSKTGNQPQHF	TGTGCCAGTAGTAAGACAGGGAATCAGCCCCAGCATTTT
TRBV11-3	NA	TRBJ2-7	15	NA	CAAAYVPSRSYEQYF	TGTGCAGCAGCTTATGTGCCTAGCCGGTCCTACGAGCAGTACTTC
TRBV20-1	many	TRBJ2-1	14	NA	CSARRTAPYNEQFF	TGCAGTGCTAGACGGACCGCGCCCTACAATGAGCAGTTCTTC
TRBV20-1	many	TRBJ2-7	16	TRBD1	CSASAFGGQLRSEQYF	TGCAGTGCTAGCGCGTTTGGGGGACAGCTGAGAAGCGAGCAGTACTTC
TRBV20-1	NA	TRBJ2-5	13	NA	CSAPGDNQETQYF	TGCAGTGCCCCGGGGGACAACCAAGAGACCCAGTACTTC
TRBV10-3	many	TRBJ2-1	14	TRBD1	CAISAGTGRNEQFF	TGTGCCATCAGTGCCGGGACAGGTCGGAATGAGCAGTTCTTC
TRBV4-2	many	TRBJ1-2	14	NA	CASSQEQRNYGYTF	TGTGCCAGCAGCCAAGAGCAGCGAAACTATGGCTACACCTTC
TRBV19	NA	TRBJ1-1	13	NA	CASSVRGDTEAFF	TGTGCCAGTAGTGTGAGGGGGGATACTGAGGCTTTCTTT
TRBV20-1	many	TRBJ2-5	13	TRBD1	CSATDRVRETQYF	TGCAGTGCCACCGACAGGGTTAGAGAGACCCAGTACTTC
TRBV20-1	NA	TRBJ1-3	13	NA	CSAFRQDGNTIYF	TGCAGTGCCTTCAGACAGGACGGTAACACCATATATTTT
TRBV20-1	many	TRBJ1-5	14	NA	CSASYRQFNQPQHF	TGCAGTGCTAGTTACAGGCAGTTCAATCAGCCCCAGCATTTT
TRBV9	many	TRBJ1-2	13	NA	CASSVVLGGGYTF	TGTGCCAGCAGCGTAGTTTTAGGGGGTGGCTACACCTTC
TRBV9	many	TRBJ1-2	16	NA	CASSESTDFYNYGYTF	TGTGCCAGCAGCGAATCGACAGACTTCTATAACTATGGCTACACCTTC
TRBV5-6	NA	TRBJ1-1	16	NA	CASSSRVLSYGTEAFF	TGTGCCAGCAGCTCCAGGGTATTGTCGTACGGCACTGAAGCTTTCTTT